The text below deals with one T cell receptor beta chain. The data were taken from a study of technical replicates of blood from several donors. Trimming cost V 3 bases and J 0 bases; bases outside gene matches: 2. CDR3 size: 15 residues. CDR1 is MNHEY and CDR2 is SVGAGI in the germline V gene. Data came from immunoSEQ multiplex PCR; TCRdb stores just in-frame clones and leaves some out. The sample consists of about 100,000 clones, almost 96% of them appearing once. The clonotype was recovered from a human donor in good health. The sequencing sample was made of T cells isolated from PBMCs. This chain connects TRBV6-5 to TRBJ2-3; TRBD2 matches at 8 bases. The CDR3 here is CASSYTGGSTDTQYF. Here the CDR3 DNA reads TGTGCCAGCAGTTATACGGGGGGGAGCACAGATACGCAGTATTTT.